These T cell receptor beta chains were read from a single sample in a study of shared clonotypes between healthy human individuals. Assay used: immunoSEQ multiplex PCR; TCRdb lists only in-frame clones, some missing. The sample has 640,000 or so clones; about three quarters are singletons. Material for sequencing was memory CD4+ T cells sorted from blood. These receptors all stem from a woman aged 30 to 39 in good health. CDR3s include the opening cysteine and the closing phenylalanine or tryptophan. The D gene is left open where the match is weak. Not all rows give a size; the values are once, few, many and, for expanded clones, a class.

j_gene	abundance	v_gene	d_gene	CDR3aa	CDR3nt
TRBJ1-5	NA	TRBV6-5	TRBD1	CASSGQGWNQPQHF	TGTGCCAGCAGCGGACAGGGTTGGAATCAGCCCCAGCATTTT
TRBJ2-3	NA	TRBV5-4	TRBD2	CASQLAGGPPRTDTQYF	TGTGCCAGCCAACTAGCGGGAGGGCCCCCCCGCACAGATACGCAGTATTTT
TRBJ1-1	NA	TRBV6-1	NA	CASSEYRGDTEAFF	TGTGCCAGCAGTGAATATAGGGGGGACACTGAAGCTTTCTTT
TRBJ2-5	NA	TRBV7-9	TRBD1	CASSLDEGTGGETQYF	TGTGCCAGCAGCTTAGACGAGGGCACAGGGGGAGAGACCCAGTACTTC
TRBJ2-1	few	TRBV4-2	TRBD2	CASSPTGTSGRANEQFF	TGTGCCAGCAGCCCCACCGGGACTAGCGGGAGGGCCAACGAGCAGTTCTTC
TRBJ2-5	NA	TRBV10-3	NA	CAISETAGLETQYF	TGTGCCATCAGTGAGACGGCAGGGTTAGAGACCCAGTACTTC
TRBJ2-3	few	TRBV4-1	TRBD2	CASSQGEGADTQYF	TGCGCCAGCAGCCAAGGGGAGGGAGCAGATACGCAGTATTTT
TRBJ2-7	few	TRBV18	TRBD1	CASSRGTGGDYEQYF	TGTGCCAGCTCCCGCGGGACAGGAGGGGACTACGAGCAGTACTTC
TRBJ1-2	NA	TRBV28	TRBD1	CAISIDREFHGYTF	TGTGCCATTTCGATCGACAGGGAATTTCATGGCTACACCTTC
TRBJ1-1	NA	TRBV19	NA	CASSSRGVGTEAFF	TGTGCCAGTAGTTCCCGAGGGGTAGGCACTGAAGCTTTCTTT
TRBJ2-1	NA	TRBV15	NA	CATSRFTGSSYNEQFF	TGTGCCACCAGCAGATTCACAGGGAGCTCCTACAATGAGCAGTTCTTC
TRBJ1-2	few	TRBV25-1	NA	CASSTQRYGYTF	TGTGCCAGCAGTACACAGCGGTATGGCTACACCTTC
TRBJ2-7	NA	TRBV5-6	NA	CASSLSSGVEQYF	TGTGCCAGCAGCTTAAGTTCAGGGGTCGAGCAGTACTTC
TRBJ2-3	NA	TRBV7-9	NA	CASSSNTDTQYF	TGTGCCAGCAGCTCTAACACAGATACGCAGTATTTT
TRBJ2-6	NA	TRBV6-1	NA	CASSEALALGGANVLTF	TGTGCCAGCAGTGAAGCGCTAGCCCTAGGAGGGGCCAACGTCCTGACTTTC
TRBJ1-3	NA	TRBV6-1	NA	CASSESFFPGNTIYF	TGTGCCAGCAGTGAAAGCTTCTTTCCTGGAAACACCATATATTTT
TRBJ2-7	NA	TRBV2	TRBD2	CASSSGTSVYEQYF	TGTGCCAGCAGTTCCGGGACTAGCGTTTACGAGCAGTACTTC
TRBJ1-4	NA	TRBV6-5	NA	CASSTFGTVLEKLFF	TGTGCCAGCAGTACTTTCGGGACGGTCCTTGAAAAACTGTTTTTT
TRBJ2-4	NA	TRBV5-1	NA	CASSPWTGANIQYF	TGCGCCAGCAGCCCCTGGACTGGTGCAAACATTCAGTACTTC
TRBJ2-7	NA	TRBV5-1	TRBD2	CASSLSGEGEQYF	TGCGCCAGCAGCTTGTCTGGGGAGGGCGAGCAGTACTTC
TRBJ1-2	NA	TRBV27	NA	CASRLLEGSNGYTF	TGTGCCAGCAGGCTGCTAGAGGGTTCCAATGGCTACACCTTC
TRBJ1-1	NA	TRBV9	NA	CASSVGQGKAFF	TGTGCCAGCAGCGTAGGCCAGGGGAAAGCTTTCTTT
TRBJ2-1	NA	TRBV5-1	TRBD2	CASSLVSGGDEQFF	TGCGCCAGCAGCTTGGTATCCGGGGGGGATGAGCAGTTCTTC
TRBJ2-3	NA	TRBV6-5	NA	CASSPTVGTQYF	TGTGCCAGCAGTCCCACCGTCGGTACGCAGTATTTT
TRBJ2-1	NA	TRBV11-3	TRBD2	CASSLGTSGRASEQFF	TGTGCCAGCAGCCTCGGGACTAGCGGGAGGGCCAGTGAGCAGTTCTTC
TRBJ1-4	NA	TRBV7-2	NA	CASRTLGSNEKLFF	TGTGCCAGCAGGACGTTAGGGAGCAATGAAAAACTGTTTTTT
TRBJ2-3	NA	TRBV6-1	NA	CASSEAPATDTQYF	TGTGCCAGCAGTGAAGCGCCCGCCACAGATACGCAGTATTTT
TRBJ2-7	NA	TRBV30	NA	CAWRAGITYEQYF	TGTGCCTGGAGGGCAGGGATCACCTACGAGCAGTACTTC
TRBJ2-7	NA	TRBV10-3	TRBD1	CAIRTGPGQGYSYEQYF	TGTGCCATCAGAACAGGACCGGGACAGGGATACTCCTACGAGCAGTACTTC
TRBJ2-7	NA	TRBV2	TRBD2	CASRGTSGSGEQYF	TGTGCCAGCAGAGGGACTAGCGGGAGCGGGGAGCAGTACTTC
TRBJ2-1	NA	TRBV9	TRBD2	CASSVGLAGVSYNEQFF	TGTGCCAGCAGCGTAGGACTAGCGGGAGTATCCTACAATGAGCAGTTCTTC
TRBJ2-2	once	TRBV2	NA	CASRVQNTGELFF	TGTGCCAGCCGAGTTCAGAACACCGGGGAGCTGTTTTTT
TRBJ2-7	NA	TRBV11-2	NA	CASSKQGSEARYEQYF	TGTGCCAGCAGCAAACAGGGATCGGAGGCCCGCTACGAGCAGTACTTC
TRBJ2-1	NA	TRBV30	TRBD1	CAWRGRQGLYNEQFF	TGTGCCTGGAGAGGAAGACAGGGGCTCTACAATGAGCAGTTCTTC
TRBJ1-1	NA	TRBV2	NA	CASSEEAVNTEAFF	TGTGCCAGCAGTGAGGAGGCGGTGAACACTGAAGCTTTCTTT
TRBJ2-3	NA	TRBV11-2	TRBD2	CASSSLAGGHPDTQYF	TGTGCCAGCAGCTCACTAGCGGGAGGGCACCCAGATACGCAGTATTTT
TRBJ2-1	few	TRBV7-2	NA	CASFPATYNEQFF	TGTGCCAGCTTCCCGGCTACTTACAATGAGCAGTTCTTC
TRBJ1-2	NA	TRBV27	NA	CASSATANYGYTF	TGTGCCAGCAGTGCGACAGCTAACTATGGCTACACCTTC
TRBJ2-7	NA	TRBV6-6	TRBD2	CASTPNLAGSYEQYF	TGTGCCAGCACTCCTAATCTAGCGGGCTCCTACGAGCAGTACTTC
TRBJ2-5	NA	TRBV11-3	TRBD2	CASSYGGGGETQYF	TGTGCCAGCAGCTACGGCGGGGGAGGAGAGACCCAGTACTTC
TRBJ1-2	NA	TRBV7-9	NA	CASSLFGKGGGYTF	TGTGCCAGCAGCTTATTCGGCAAGGGGGGCGGCTACACCTTC
TRBJ1-3	NA	TRBV28	TRBD1	CASSSPGTGGAVGNTIYF	TGTGCCAGCAGTTCACCCGGGACAGGGGGCGCGGTGGGAAACACCATATATTTT
TRBJ1-2	NA	TRBV6-1	TRBD1	CASSNGGTGGYGYTF	TGTGCCAGCTCAAATGGGGGGACAGGGGGCTATGGCTACACCTTC
TRBJ2-5	NA	TRBV4-2	TRBD2	CASSHLRPASGKETQYF	TGTGCCAGCAGCCACCTCCGGCCGGCTAGCGGGAAAGAGACCCAGTACTTC
TRBJ1-5	NA	TRBV4-1	TRBD1	CASSQDQGTGDGNQPQHF	TGCGCCAGCAGCCAAGATCAGGGGACAGGGGATGGCAATCAGCCCCAGCATTTT
TRBJ2-5	few	TRBV15	NA	CATSRDPGVQETQYF	TGTGCCACCAGCAGAGATCCCGGCGTTCAAGAGACCCAGTACTTC
TRBJ1-3	few	TRBV5-4	NA	CASSSQAGNTIYF	TGTGCCAGCAGTTCGCAGGCTGGAAACACCATATATTTT
TRBJ2-2	NA	TRBV27	NA	CASSLTAGVDGELFF	TGTGCCAGCAGTTTAACGGCAGGGGTTGACGGGGAGCTGTTTTTT
TRBJ2-3	NA	TRBV5-1	NA	CASSLAGETDTQYF	TGCGCCAGCAGCTTGGCCGGGGAGACAGATACGCAGTATTTT
TRBJ1-1	NA	TRBV15	NA	CATSRVRGTEAFF	TGTGCCACCAGCAGAGTGCGGGGAACTGAAGCTTTCTTT
TRBJ2-2	once	TRBV5-1	TRBD1	CASSLGTVNTGELFF	TGCGCCAGCAGCTTAGGGACAGTTAACACCGGGGAGCTGTTTTTT
TRBJ2-7	NA	TRBV10-1	TRBD2	CASSGGTTYEQYF	TGCGCCAGCAGTGGGGGGACTACCTACGAGCAGTACTTC
TRBJ2-3	NA	TRBV27	NA	CASKGHTRDTQYF	TGTGCCAGCAAGGGACACACACGGGATACGCAGTATTTT